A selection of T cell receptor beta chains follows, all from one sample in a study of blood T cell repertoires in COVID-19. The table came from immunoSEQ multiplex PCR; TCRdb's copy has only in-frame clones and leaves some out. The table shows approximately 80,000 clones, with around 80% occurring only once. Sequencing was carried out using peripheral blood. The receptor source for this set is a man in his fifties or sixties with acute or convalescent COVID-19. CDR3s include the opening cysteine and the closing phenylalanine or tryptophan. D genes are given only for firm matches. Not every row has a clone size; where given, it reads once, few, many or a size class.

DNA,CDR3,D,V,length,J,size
TGTGCCAGCAGGTCTTTGAGCGGGGCCCAAGAGACCCAGTACTTC,CASRSLSGAQETQYF,TRBD2,TRBV3-1/TRBV3-2,15,TRBJ2-5,.
TGTGCCAGCTCACCTTGGGAGGAAGATACGCAGTATTTT,CASSPWEEDTQYF,.,TRBV18,13,TRBJ2-3,.
TGTGCCAGCGATAGGTTAGAGGGCGGCTACACCTTC,CASDRLEGGYTF,.,TRBV7-6,12,TRBJ1-2,.
TGTGCCAGTCGAACCAGACAGGGGGACAGTGGCTACACCTTC,CASRTRQGDSGYTF,TRBD1,TRBV6-5,14,TRBJ1-2,.
TGTGCCAGCAGTCGGACTAGCGGGGCCGGCGGGGAGCTGTTTTTT,CASSRTSGAGGELFF,TRBD2,TRBV6-2/TRBV6-3,15,TRBJ2-2,.
TGTGCCAGCAGTTCAACGGACAGGGGAAGCGAGCAGTACTTC,CASSSTDRGSEQYF,TRBD1,TRBV28,14,TRBJ2-7,.
TGTGCCAGCAGTTTGGGACAGGGTAATGAAAAACTGTTTTTT,CASSLGQGNEKLFF,TRBD1,TRBV28,14,TRBJ1-4,.
TGTGCCAGCAGCCGGACTCCCTTGGGTGGCTACACCTTC,CASSRTPLGGYTF,.,TRBV12-3/TRBV12-4,13,TRBJ1-2,.
TGTGCCAGCAGTCTAGAAACCGAGCAGTACTTC,CASSLETEQYF,.,TRBV6-2/TRBV6-3,11,TRBJ2-7,.
TGTGCCTGGAGTGTTACGGTGAACACTGAAGCTTTCTTT,CAWSVTVNTEAFF,.,TRBV30,13,TRBJ1-1,.
TGTGCCTTAAACCGGGACTATTGGGATGGCTACACCTTC,CALNRDYWDGYTF,.,TRBV30,13,TRBJ1-2,once
TGCGCCAGCAGCTTTGTCGGGGGGCTGAACATTCAGTACTTC,CASSFVGGLNIQYF,.,TRBV5-1,14,TRBJ2-4,.
TGCGCCAGCAGCTCAGGCCCAGGAGGAGGACTCTCTGGGGCCAACGTCCTGACTTTC,CASSSGPGGGLSGANVLTF,.,TRBV5-1,19,TRBJ2-6,.
TGTGCCAGCAGCTTGGCCGAGAGGGCGTCCCAGTATTTT,CASSLAERASQYF,.,TRBV5-6,13,TRBJ2-3,.
TGTGCCAGTGTTCCGGGACAGGGGTACACTGAAGCTTTCTTT,CASVPGQGYTEAFF,TRBD1,TRBV2,14,TRBJ1-1,.
TGTGCCAGCAGCCCCGAGGGCTCTGGAAACACCATATATTTT,CASSPEGSGNTIYF,.,TRBV7-2,14,TRBJ1-3,.
TGTGCCAGCGGCCAGGGGGCTAATGGCTACACCTTC,CASGQGANGYTF,TRBD1,TRBV28,12,TRBJ1-2,.
TGCAGCGTCTCAGGGCGGGGCACTGAAGCTTTCTTT,CSVSGRGTEAFF,.,TRBV29-1,12,TRBJ1-1,.
TGTGCCAGTAGTAGGCGGGAGTTGAATGAGCAGTTCTTC,CASSRRELNEQFF,TRBD2,TRBV19,13,TRBJ2-1,.
TGTGCCAGCAGTCTTCGGGAAGGTTTGGAAGGCTACACCTTC,CASSLREGLEGYTF,.,TRBV27,14,TRBJ1-2,.